This passage covers 20 T cell receptor beta chains from one sample sequenced in a study of blood T cell repertoires in COVID-19. Assay used: immunoSEQ multiplex PCR; TCRdb lists only in-frame clones, some missing. Of tens of thousands of clones listed, about 88% are singletons. Sequenced: peripheral blood. Source of these receptors: a man in his forties or fifties with acute or convalescent COVID-19.

The chain has TRBV11-2 and TRBJ2-7, with TRBD2 matching 13 bases. Trimming at V came to 3 bases and at J to 6 bases, leaving 8 bases not matched to a gene. CDR3 length equals 16 residues. Per the germline V gene, CDR1 is SGHAT and CDR2 is FQNNGV. For the CDR3, the DNA is TGTGCCAGCAGCTTCCTACTAGCGGGAGGGCTTGGCGAGCAGTACTTC. Protein product: CASSFLLAGGLGEQYF. The full variable domain, completed using reference TRBV11-2 and TRBJ2-7, is EAGVAQSPRYKIIEKRQSVAFWCNPISGHATLYWYQQILGQGPKLLIQFQNNGVVDDSQLPKDRFSAERLKGVDSTLKIQPAKLEDSAVYLCASSFLLAGGLGEQYFGPGTRLTVT.

The chain links TRBV9 to TRBJ2-1; possibly TRBD2 for D (6 bases). Germline V gene data show CDR1 as SGDLS and CDR2 as YYNGEE. V was clipped by 0 bases and J by 9 bases, with 13 bases between them. This CDR3 comprises 14 residues. CDR3 loop: CASSVEVDGGEQFF. DNA of the CDR3: TGTGCCAGCAGCGTAGAGGTCGACGGGGGTGAGCAGTTCTTC.

The gene calls are TRBV4-2 and TRBJ2-2; 10 nucleotides agree with TRBD2. This CDR3 is built from 15 residues. Germline V gene data show CDR1 as LGHNA and CDR2 as YNFKEQ. The V and J ends lost 5 bases and 4 bases, in that order; junction bases with no gene match: 4. The CDR3 DNA follows: TGTGCCAGCAGCTTTAGCGGGGGGCCCACCGGGGAGCTGTTTTTT. Its protein is CASSFSGGPTGELFF.

The rearrangement links TRBV7-8 to TRBJ1-2, with D perhaps TRBD1 (5 bases). The CDR3 contains 13 residues. V shed 1 base and J shed 6 bases, with 9 bases lying between them. The germline CDR1 and CDR2 sequences are SGHVS and FQNEAQ. CDR3 in DNA: TGTGCCAGCAGCTTAGGCAGGGTGCATGGCTACACCTTC. Translated: CASSLGRVHGYTF.

The chain uses TRBV1 and TRBJ2-5; the DNA was not used to check the table's D call, TRBD2. TRBV1 corresponds to a pseudogene. CDR3 length equals 19 residues. CDR3 loop: CTSSQDLALAGDRSETQYF. CDR3 DNA: TGCACCAGCAGCCAAGATCTAGCACTAGCGGGAGACAGGTCGGAGACCCAGTACTTC.

This clone has a handful of counts. CDR3 in amino acids: CASSSRQGLSYEQYF. CDR3 coding DNA: TGTGCCAGCAGCTCACGACAGGGACTCTCCTACGAGCAGTACTTC. V is TRBV13 and J is TRBJ2-7, with D possibly matching TRBD1 (7 bases). The CDR3 runs 15 residues. Germline V lookup: CDR1 PRHDT, CDR2 FYEKMQ (reference sequence). The V gene lost 4 bases and the J gene lost 0 bases, with 13 bases spanning the gap. Together with reference TRBV13 and TRBJ2-7, the CDR3 gives the full variable domain: AAGVIQSPRHLIKEKRETATLKCYPIPRHDTVYWYQQGPGQDPQFLISFYEKMQSDKGSIPDRFSAQQFSDYHSELNMSSLELGDSALYFCASSSRQGLSYEQYFGPGTRLTVT.

The rearrangement links TRBV7-9 to TRBJ2-5, with D possibly TRBD2 on 6 matching bases. Germline assignment: CDR1 SEHNR and CDR2 FQNEAQ (reference sequence). The V end was cut by 5 bases, the J end by 1 base, with 11 bases between. This CDR3 has 14 amino acids. The CDR3 is CASSALATQETQYF. In DNA form, the CDR3 reads TGTGCCAGCAGCGCACTAGCCACCCAAGAGACCCAGTACTTC. The variable domain in full, with the rest retrieved from reference TRBV7-9 and TRBJ2-5, is DTGVSQNPRHKITKRGQNVTFRCDPISEHNRLYWYRQTLGQGPEFLTYFQNEAQLEKSRLLSDRFSAERPKGSFSTLEIQRTEQGDSAMYLCASSALATQETQYFGPGTRLLVL.

The chain couples TRBV12-3 or TRBV12-4 to TRBJ2-7; no firm D call. The germline V and J ends were trimmed by 5 bases and 4 bases, with 12 bases remaining between them. The CDR3 totals 13 residues. The CDR3 spells CASSPGSGYEQYF. The CDR3 DNA sequence: TGTGCCAGCAGTCCCGGGTCCGGATACGAGCAGTACTTC.

The sample holds one count of this clone. This sequence joins TRBV15 and TRBJ2-4; 10 bases fit TRBD2. This CDR3 is 18 amino acids long. From germline, CDR1 is LNHNV and CDR2 YYDKDF (reference sequence). The trim removed 5 bases at V and 0 bases at J, leaving 10 bases unmatched. As DNA, the CDR3 is TGTGCCACCAGCCCCAGGCTAGCGGGAGTGGTAGCCAAAAACATTCAGTACTTC. Its translation is CATSPRLAGVVAKNIQYF.

This sequence joins TRBV12-3 or TRBV12-4 and TRBJ1-2; 7 nucleotides match TRBD1. Unmatched junction bases numbered 9, after V lost 6 bases and J lost 8 bases. The CDR3 is made up of 13 amino acids. This CDR3 reads CASRGGGRGGYTF. The CDR3 DNA is TGTGCCAGCAGAGGGGGCGGGCGCGGAGGCTACACCTTC.

V gene TRBV5-1 combines with J gene TRBJ1-4, with D possibly being TRBD1 (6 bases). Trimming removed 3 bases from V and 4 bases from J, with 13 bases in between. CDR1 SGHRS and CDR2 YFSETQ come from the germline V gene. The CDR3 covers 15 residues. The CDR3: CASSSQGPVNEKLFF. CDR3 nucleotide sequence: TGCGCCAGCAGCTCCCAGGGGCCCGTTAATGAAAAACTGTTTTTT.

The chain links TRBV19 to TRBJ1-2; D might be TRBD1 (5 bases). This CDR3 has 13 residues. CDR1 LNHDA and CDR2 SQIVND come from the germline V gene (reference sequence). With 5 bases removed from V and 6 bases from J, the gap between germline ends came to 13 bases. The CDR3 region is CASSLPGDHGYTF. The CDR3 region has the DNA TGTGCCAGTAGTCTACCGGGGGATCATGGCTACACCTTC.

This clone was observed a few times. This chain connects TRBV28 to TRBJ2-7, with a tentative D call TRBD1 (9 bases). The CDR3 loop spans 19 amino acids. The germline V gene encodes CDR1 MDHEN and CDR2 SYDVKM. With 5 bases removed from V and 2 bases from J, the gap between germline ends came to 28 bases. The DNA of the CDR3 is TGTGCCAGCAGTATCTTTAGCGGGACAGGGAGGGACTACCCCTACGAGCAGTACTTC. The encoded protein is CASSIFSGTGRDYPYEQYF.

This chain links TRBV29-1 with TRBJ2-3, with D unclear. Germline CDR1 SQVTM, CDR2 ANQGSEA. This CDR3 is 11 amino acids long. The V end was cut by 7 bases, the J end by 5 bases, with 10 bases between. CDR3 bases: TGCAGCGCCGAACATCAAGATACGCAGTATTTT. Translated, it gives CSAEHQDTQYF.

In its sample, this clone was seen a few times. The V call is TRBV3-1 (or the pseudogene TRBV3-2), the J call TRBJ1-6; 9 nucleotides align to TRBD1. Trimming removed 1 base from V and 5 bases from J; junction bases left unmatched: 9. The CDR3 consists of 18 residues. Germline V lookup: CDR1 LGHDT, CDR2 YNNKEL (reference sequence). For the CDR3, the DNA is TGTGCCAGCAGCCAAGGACTACAGGGGGCGTTGGATAATTCACCCCTCCACTTT. Its protein is CASSQGLQGALDNSPLHF.

V and J are TRBV11-2 and TRBJ2-5; D is unresolved. The V gene lost 0 bases and the J gene lost 2 bases, with 4 bases spanning the gap. Germline-derived CDR1 and CDR2 are SGHAT and FQNNGV. This CDR3 has 13 residues. The CDR3 DNA sequence: TGTGCCAGCAGCTTAGACCCGCAAGAGACCCAGTACTTC. This codes for CASSLDPQETQYF.

The CDR3 reads CASSDSWNTGELFF. CDR3 in DNA: TGTGCCAGCAGTGACAGTTGGAACACCGGGGAGCTGTTTTTT. The V gene is TRBV28, the J gene TRBJ2-2, with D possibly matching TRBD1 (5 bases). V lost 5 bases and J lost 1, with 8 bases in between. This CDR3 is 14 amino acids long. In germline, CDR1 is MDHEN, CDR2 SYDVKM.

The genes are TRBV9 and TRBJ2-1; TRBD2 aligns across 7 bases. The CDR3 loop spans 16 amino acids. Germline lookup yields CDR1 SGDLS and CDR2 YYNGEE. Trimming removed 0 bases from V and 0 bases from J; junction bases left unmatched: 3. The CDR3 region is CASSVVGGSSYNEQFF. CDR3 in DNA: TGTGCCAGCAGCGTAGTCGGCGGGAGCTCCTACAATGAGCAGTTCTTC.

This rearrangement joins TRBV12-3 or TRBV12-4 to TRBJ2-1; no clear D. This CDR3 contains 13 residues. The V end lost 7 bases, the J end lost 0 bases, and 7 bases lay between the germline ends. DNA of the CDR3: TGTGCCAGCATTGGTAGCTCCTACAATGAGCAGTTCTTC. Translation: CASIGSSYNEQFF.

The chain has TRBV25-1 and TRBJ2-1; 9 nucleotides align to TRBD2. Germline CDR1 and CDR2: MGHDK and SYGVNS. CDR3 length equals 18 residues. After removal of 3 bases from V and 4 bases from J, the junction contained 13 bases not matched to a gene. The CDR3 sequence: CASSDYGRGGPSYNEQFF. The CDR3 DNA reads as TGTGCCAGCAGTGATTATGGGCGGGGGGGCCCCTCTTACAATGAGCAGTTCTTC.